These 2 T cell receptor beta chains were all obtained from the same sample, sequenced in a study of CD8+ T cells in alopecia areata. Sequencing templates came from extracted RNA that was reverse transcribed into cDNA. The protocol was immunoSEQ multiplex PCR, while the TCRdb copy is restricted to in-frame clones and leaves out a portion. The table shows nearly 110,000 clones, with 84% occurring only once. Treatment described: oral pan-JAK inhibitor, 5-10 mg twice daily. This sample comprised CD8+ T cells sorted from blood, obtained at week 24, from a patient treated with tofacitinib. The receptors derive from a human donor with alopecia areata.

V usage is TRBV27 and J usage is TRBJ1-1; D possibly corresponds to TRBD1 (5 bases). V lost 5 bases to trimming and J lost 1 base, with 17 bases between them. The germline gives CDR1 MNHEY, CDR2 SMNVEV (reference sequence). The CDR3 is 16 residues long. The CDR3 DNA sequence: TGTGCCAGCAGTCTCTCGTCCGGGGGTGGGAACACTGAAGCTTTCTTT. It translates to CASSLSSGGGNTEAFF.

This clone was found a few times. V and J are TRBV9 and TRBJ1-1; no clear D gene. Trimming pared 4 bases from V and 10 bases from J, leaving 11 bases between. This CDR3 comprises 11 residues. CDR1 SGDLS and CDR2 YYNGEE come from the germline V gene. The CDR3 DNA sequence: TGTGCCAGCAGCCGCGGCGTAGGAGCTTTCTTT. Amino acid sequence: CASSRGVGAFF. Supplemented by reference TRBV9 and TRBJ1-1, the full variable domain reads DSGVTQTPKHLITATGQRVTLRCSPRSGDLSVYWYQQSLDQGLQFLIQYYNGEERAKGNILERFSAQQFPDLHSELNLSSLELGDSALYFCASSRGVGAFFGQGTRLTVV.